This record concerns one TCR beta chain sequence. Its target is not known. These data belong to a study of post-analysis software for immune sequencing data. At the level of the study: Recorded disease courses covered relapsing-remitting, secondary progressive and progressive-relapsing multiple sclerosis. Some patients had no subtype annotation. Study results and caveats: Pronounced co-clustering by F measure was evident among identically batched samples. Five or six TRBV segments, TRBV5-6, TRBV5-1 and TRBV20-1 among them, were found more frequent in patients than controls. Controls showed significantly higher normalized Chao1 diversity than did multiple sclerosis patients.

Germline trimming cut 6 bases from V and 4 bases from J; bases unmatched to any gene: 16. The CDR3 runs to 16 residues. Germline CDR1 is SQVTM and CDR2 is ANQGSEA. Libraries were made from TCR beta cDNA, and they carried unique molecular identifiers. Approximately 550,000 cDNA molecules came from around 1 to 9.1 million T cells. Via MiXCR, TCRdb re-called the PCR reads, giving one row per CDR3 protein. The repertoire holds about 820,000 distinct CDR3 sequences, approximately 57% seen once, with approximately 4.5% in the top ten. The chain carries TRBV29-1 and TRBJ2-5; 8 bases align to TRBD1. This TCR was sampled from a girl under 18 with multiple sclerosis. Sequences were obtained from blood. CDR3 amino acids: CSVDRAPSLILETQYF. The CDR3 coding sequence is TGCAGCGTGGACAGGGCCCCCTCATTGATTTTAGAGACCCAGTACTTC.